These 20 T cell receptor beta chains originate from one sample sequenced in a study of control samples from healthy donors and cancer patients. The method was immunoSEQ multiplex PCR; TCRdb's version includes in-frame clones alone and lacks a portion of them. This table has about 130,000 clones, 90% to 95% appearing once. Sample: PBMCs. All receptors come from a man between 60 and 75 years old with colorectal cancer.

The gene calls are TRBV7-2 and TRBJ2-7; 12 positions agree with TRBD2. This CDR3 contains 15 residues. Trimming removed 6 bases from V and 4 bases from J; junction bases left unmatched: 7. CDR1 SGHTA and CDR2 FQGNSA come from the germline V gene. The CDR3 DNA sequence: TGTGCCAGCAGTGTGGGGGGGACTAGCGGGTACGAGCAGTACTTC. This encodes CASSVGGTSGYEQYF.

This clone appeared once. J is TRBJ1-6 and V is TRBV6-5; D is ambiguous. Germline CDR1 is MNHEY and CDR2 is SVGAGI. CDR3 length: 15 residues. Trimming left V 2 bases short and J 7 bases short, with 12 bases between. CDR3 in amino acids: CASSYRVGENSPLHF. In DNA, the CDR3 is TGTGCCAGCAGTTACAGGGTGGGAGAGAATTCACCCCTCCACTTT.

V is TRBV5-1 and J is TRBJ2-2, with TRBD1 matching over 7 bases. This CDR3 has 13 residues. V lost 3 bases and J lost 7; bases outside the gene matches: 3. Germline V CDR1 and CDR2: SGHRS, YFSETQ. CDR3 bases: TGCGCCAGCAGCTACCGGACAGGCGGGGAGCTGTTTTTT. Translating gives CASSYRTGGELFF.

V is TRBV6-2 or TRBV6-3 and J is TRBJ2-7; the match to TRBD1 covers 8 bases. The V and J ends lost 2 bases and 3 bases, in that order; junction bases with no gene match: 6. This CDR3 has 15 residues. The germline CDR1 and CDR2 sequences are MNHEY and SVGEGT. The CDR3 nucleotides read TGTGCCAGCAGTTACGAAGGACAGGGATTCTACGAGCAGTACTTC. It specifies CASSYEGQGFYEQYF.

The chain joins TRBV5-4 to TRBJ2-7; tentative D call: TRBD2 (7 bases). CDR3 length equals 14 residues. Germline loops: CDR1 SGHNT, CDR2 YYREEE (reference sequence). The germline V and J ends were trimmed by 4 bases and 0 bases, with 11 bases remaining between them. Here the CDR3 DNA reads TGTGCCAGCAGCGGGGGGGGCCTCTCCTACGAGCAGTACTTC. It yields the protein CASSGGGLSYEQYF.

The V and J genes are TRBV30 and TRBJ1-6; D is possibly TRBD1 (6 bases). V lost 8 bases to trimming and J lost 5 bases, with 13 bases between them. Germline CDR1 reads GTSNPN; CDR2 reads SVGIG (reference sequence). The CDR3 is made up of 13 amino acids. The CDR3, as DNA: TGTGCCGGATCGGACAGAAATAATTCACCCCTCCACTTT. Its protein is CAGSDRNNSPLHF. The whole variable domain, filled in from reference TRBV30 and TRBJ1-6, reads SQTIHQWPATLVQPVGSPLSLECTVEGTSNPNLYWYRQAAGRGLQLLFYSVGIGQISSEVPQNLSASRPQDRQFILSSKKLLLSDSGFYLCAGSDRNNSPLHFGNGTRLTVT.

The genes are TRBV7-9 and TRBJ2-5; perhaps TRBD2 as D (5 bases). V lost 2 bases, J lost 1 base, and 17 bases lay in between. Germline V CDR1 and CDR2: SEHNR, FQNEAQ (reference sequence). This CDR3 region has 17 residues. DNA for the CDR3: TGTGCCAGCAGCTTATGGGTGGGAGACTATTCCCAAGAGACCCAGTACTTC. Translation gives CASSLWVGDYSQETQYF. Full variable domain (remainder filled in from reference TRBV7-9 and TRBJ2-5): DTGVSQNPRHKITKRGQNVTFRCDPISEHNRLYWYRQTLGQGPEFLTYFQNEAQLEKSRLLSDRFSAERPKGSFSTLEIQRTEQGDSAMYLCASSLWVGDYSQETQYFGPGTRLLVL.

The chain uses TRBV10-1 and TRBJ2-3, with TRBD2 matching 7 bases. V trimming: 0 bases; J trimming: 1 base; junction bases outside the gene matches: 4. CDR3 length: 16 residues. Germline CDR1 WNHNN, CDR2 SYGVQD (reference sequence). Here the CDR3 DNA reads TGCGCCAGCAGTGAGTCAGCGGGGTGGGGCACAGATACGCAGTATTTT. Its protein is CASSESAGWGTDTQYF.

The V gene is TRBV19, the J gene TRBJ2-7; 12 bases align to TRBD1. The germline CDR1 and CDR2 sequences are LNHDA and SQIVND (reference sequence). Trimming took 9 bases from V and 2 from J; bases not matched to a gene: 14. This CDR3 contains 17 residues. CDR3 DNA: TGTGCCAGGAAGACACCGGGACAGGGGGCGCGGACCTACGAGCAGTACTTC. Its protein product is CARKTPGQGARTYEQYF.

The rearrangement uses TRBV24-1 and TRBJ2-1; no reliable D call. Trimming removed 4 bases at V and 6 bases at J, with 12 bases between. There are 14 residues in the CDR3. Germline V lookup: CDR1 KGHDR, CDR2 SFDVKD. The CDR3 region is CATSDLDQFNEQFF. In nucleotides, the CDR3 is TGTGCCACCAGTGACCTCGACCAGTTCAATGAGCAGTTCTTC.

The rearrangement links TRBV4-3 to TRBJ2-7; perhaps D is TRBD1 or TRBD2 (5 bases each). Trimming removed 0 bases at V and 4 bases at J, with 13 bases between. This CDR3 contains 15 residues. CDR1 LGHNA and CDR2 YSLEER come from the germline V gene. The CDR3 DNA reads TGCGCCAGCAGCCAAGATCGGCAGGGAGTTTACGAGCAGTACTTC. Translation gives CASSQDRQGVYEQYF.

This chain uses TRBV3-1 (or the pseudogene TRBV3-2) with TRBJ2-2; D unresolved. The CDR3 is 13 residues long. The V gene lost 4 bases and the J gene lost 3 bases, with 6 bases spanning the gap. Germline V lookup: CDR1 LGHDT, CDR2 YNNKEL (reference sequence). The CDR3 protein is CASSPGHTGELFF. CDR3 nucleotide sequence: TGTGCCAGCAGCCCTGGACACACCGGGGAGCTGTTTTTT.

The chain recombines TRBV2 with TRBJ2-7, with D perhaps assigned TRBD1 or TRBD2 (5 bases each). Germline lookup yields CDR1 SNHLY and CDR2 FYNNEI. The CDR3 contains 15 residues. Between the trimmed V and J ends, which lost 2 bases and 4 bases, there was a span of 15 bases. The DNA for the CDR3 is TGTGCCAGCAGTGAATTTGGTGGGGGTTGGTACGAGCAGTACTTC. Translated, it gives CASSEFGGGWYEQYF.

V gene TRBV24-1 combines with J gene TRBJ2-2; the match to TRBD1 covers 10 bases. The CDR3 sequence is 16 residues long. J was trimmed by 0 bases and V by 7 bases; bases with no gene match: 4. From germline, CDR1 is KGHDR and CDR2 SFDVKD. CDR3 region: CATSDRGLPNTGELFF. The CDR3 DNA reads TGTGCCACCAGCGACAGGGGGCTGCCGAACACCGGGGAGCTGTTTTTT.

This chain links TRBV7-6 with TRBJ1-4; D unclear. Germline loops: CDR1 SGHVS, CDR2 FNYEAQ. Trimming stripped 5 bases from V and 0 bases from J, with 13 bases between. This CDR3 spans 16 amino acids. CDR3 DNA: TGTGCCAGCAGCCCTGGGCCGGATTCAACTAATGAAAAACTGTTTTTT. Translated: CASSPGPDSTNEKLFF.

The chain has TRBV29-1 and TRBJ1-2; 9 bases agree with TRBD1. Germline values: CDR1 SQVTM, CDR2 ANQGSEA. Unmatched junction bases numbered 8, after V lost 1 base and J lost 5 bases. This CDR3 comprises 15 residues. This CDR3 reads CSVEGGSGQGYGYTF. The CDR3 DNA reads TGCAGCGTTGAAGGGGGGTCGGGACAGGGTTATGGCTACACCTTC.

The chain recombines TRBV6-2 or TRBV6-3 with TRBJ2-7, with D possibly being TRBD1 (5 bases). In germline, CDR1 is MNHEY, CDR2 SVGEGT. The CDR3 is 14 amino acids. The germline V and J ends were trimmed by 2 bases and 3 bases, with 11 bases remaining between them. CDR3 in DNA: TGTGCCAGCAGTTACAGGGGAAGCGACTACGAGCAGTACTTC. Translated, it gives CASSYRGSDYEQYF.

The chain joins TRBV12-3 or TRBV12-4 to TRBJ1-2, with no clear D. The CDR3 has 13 residues. V lost 6 bases and J lost 7, with 15 bases in between. DNA of the CDR3: TGTGCCAGCAGCCTAGACCCTTATTCTGGCTACACCTTC. Translation gives CASSLDPYSGYTF.

This chain joins TRBV5-1 and TRBJ1-1; 8 positions agree with TRBD1. This CDR3 contains 14 residues. The trim removed 4 bases at V and 5 bases at J, leaving 7 bases unmatched. Germline V CDR1 and CDR2: SGHRS, YFSETQ. The CDR3 coding sequence is TGCGCCAGCAGCACGCAGGGGGCGCAGACTGAAGCTTTCTTT. This translates into CASSTQGAQTEAFF.

The chain recombines TRBV4-1 with TRBJ2-7; the D gene is possibly TRBD2 (5 bases). The CDR3 covers 14 residues. The V gene lost 1 base and the J gene lost 2 bases, with 9 bases spanning the gap. Germline V gene data show CDR1 as MGHRA and CDR2 as YSYEKL. CDR3 in amino acids: CASSQAGSTYEQYF. The CDR3 DNA reads as TGCGCCAGCAGCCAAGCGGGGTCGACCTACGAGCAGTACTTC.